This T cell receptor (beta chain) was obtained from a study of post-analysis software for immune sequencing data. General study points: In patients, TRBV5-6, TRBV5-1 and TRBV20-1 belonged to five TRBV segments found more frequently than in controls. By F measure, samples from a shared preparation batch strongly co-clustered.

To note about this clonotype: Its specificity is unknown.

The CDR3 is 17 amino acids. Looked up from germline, CDR1 is LNHNV and CDR2 is YYDKDF (reference sequence). V lost 5 bases, J lost 1 base, and 10 bases stayed unmatched. Researchers reported that TCR beta cDNA libraries carried unique molecular identifiers. MiXCR was run by TCRdb on the PCR reads, yielding one entry per CDR3 protein. Of more than 350,000 distinct CDR3 sequences listed, 39% were seen once; the top ten hold approximately 7.7%. The TCR was taken from a girl aged 2 to 9 with multiple sclerosis. This chain uses TRBV15 with TRBJ1-5, with 8 bases identical to TRBD1. Sequenced input: blood. CDR3 nucleotides: TGTGCCACCAGCCCCCGACAGGGGATAGTCAGCAATCAGCCCCAGCATTTT. Amino acids: CATSPRQGIVSNQPQHF.